This T cell receptor (beta chain) originates from a study of control samples from healthy donors and cancer patients. Sequencing was performed with immunoSEQ multiplex PCR; in TCRdb, only in-frame clones are kept and a portion is missing. The sample consists of some 40,000 clones, more than 70% of them appearing once. The germline CDR1 and CDR2 sequences are SGHTA and FQGTGA. V lost 2 bases and J lost 5; bases outside the gene matches: 4. The CDR3 runs 15 residues. This clone was recorded a few times. The source is a woman aged 55 to 70 with lung cancer. The rearrangement uses TRBV7-3 and TRBJ2-1; 9 bases are a match to TRBD1. The sequenced sample was PBMCs. CDR3 sequence reads: CASSLWTGADNEQFF. The CDR3 DNA reads TGTGCCAGCAGCTTATGGACAGGGGCGGACAATGAGCAGTTCTTC.